One and the same sample provided the 17 T cell receptor beta chains below, sequenced in a study of early T cells in non-severe SARS-CoV-2 infection. TCRdb passed the 5' RACE reads through MiXCR, listing each CDR3 protein once. Of over 45,000 distinct CDR3 sequences in the sample, roughly 8% were seen once. Sequenced material: whole blood, taken at baseline. The receptors were sampled from an adult who was a healthcare worker with PCR-confirmed SARS-CoV-2 infection or an uninfected control (not recorded which).

This clonotype was picked up a small number of times. The V and J genes are TRBV7-2 and TRBJ2-7; perhaps TRBD2 as D (7 bases). Germline CDR1 is SGHTA and CDR2 is FQGNSA. CDR3 length: 17 amino acids. V was shortened by 0 bases and J by 4 bases, with 19 bases between the two germline ends. CDR3 region: CASSLASGRLGGYEQYF. CDR3 sequence (DNA): TGTGCCAGCAGCTTAGCATCCGGGAGGCTAGGGGGTTACGAGCAGTACTTC.

This clonotype was picked up a small number of times. The chain recombines TRBV5-4 with TRBJ2-3; D call uncertain. Germline CDR1 SGHNT, CDR2 YYREEE (reference sequence). The CDR3 loop spans 16 amino acids. V lost 5 bases, J lost 2 bases, and 18 bases lay in between. The DNA for the CDR3 is TGTGCCAGCAGGTCCGAGGAATTTCGCATCACAGATACGCAGTATTTT. Translated: CASRSEEFRITDTQYF.

This clonotype came up a few times. The chain recombines TRBV6-2 or TRBV6-3 with TRBJ2-7; 10 bases map to TRBD1. Per germline, CDR1 MNHEY and CDR2 SVGEGT. The CDR3 loop spans 14 amino acids. V gave up 6 bases and J gave up 3 bases; unmatched junction bases: 5. This chain's CDR3 is CASRRGQGGYEQYF. The CDR3 DNA follows: TGTGCCAGCAGACGAGGACAGGGGGGCTACGAGCAGTACTTC.

The chain carries TRBV6-5 and TRBJ2-3; TRBD2 matches 9 bases. V lost 4 bases and J lost 4; bases outside the gene matches: 3. The CDR3 spans 14 residues. Germline CDR1 is MNHEY and CDR2 is SVGAGI. CDR3 DNA: TGTGCCAGCAGTTTTAGCGGGAGATCAGATACGCAGTATTTT. Translated, it gives CASSFSGRSDTQYF.

This clonotype was picked up a small number of times. Because the CDR3's place on the DNA is in doubt, the DNA is left out and the CDR3 is given as listed by TCRdb. V gene TRBV30 combines with J gene TRBJ1-6; the D call of TRBD1 is as the table states it, not checked on the DNA. The CDR3 is 13 amino acids in total, end residues counted. The V gene's germline CDR1 is GTSNPN and CDR2 SVGIG (reference sequence). CDR3 protein: CAWSVAEGTVFHF.

This clonotype showed up many times. The rearrangement joins TRBV7-2 to TRBJ2-7, with D hard to call. The germline CDR1 and CDR2 sequences are SGHTA and FQGNSA. V shed 4 bases and J shed 2 bases, with 9 bases lying between them. The CDR3 extends over 13 amino acids. CDR3 DNA: TGTGCCAGCAGCTCGGGTACTACCTACGAGCAGTACTTC. It encodes CASSSGTTYEQYF.

This clonotype was counted a few times. V gene TRBV29-1 combines with J gene TRBJ2-7; the match to TRBD1 covers 7 bases. There are 14 residues in the CDR3. Germline V gene lookup returns CDR1 SQVTM and CDR2 ANQGSEA. The V and J ends lost 1 base and 2 bases, in that order; junction bases with no gene match: 5. The CDR3 loop is CSVEVPRGTYEQYF. Here the CDR3 DNA reads TGCAGCGTTGAAGTCCCCAGGGGGACCTACGAGCAGTACTTC.

This clonotype was counted between two and nine times. The chain carries TRBV6-1 and TRBJ2-1; the D gene is possibly TRBD1 (6 bases). Germline CDR1 reads MNHNS; CDR2 reads SASEGT. The CDR3 consists of 14 residues. Trimming left V 6 bases short and J 3 bases short, with 12 bases between. The CDR3 reads CASRYRVFYNEQFF. CDR3 sequence (DNA): TGTGCCAGCAGATACAGGGTTTTCTACAATGAGCAGTTCTTC.

The chain has TRBV5-5 and TRBJ1-3; TRBD1 matches 8 bases. The CDR3 totals 16 residues. Germline lookup yields CDR1 SGHKS and CDR2 YYEKEE (reference sequence). Trimming cost V 4 bases and J 1 base; bases outside gene matches: 7. The CDR3 region is CASSRRTGRSGNTIYF. CDR3 DNA sequence: TGTGCCAGCAGCCGTAGGACAGGGAGGTCTGGAAACACCATATATTTT.

The rearrangement links TRBV6-2 or TRBV6-3 to TRBJ2-5; 8 bases fit TRBD1. The V segment lost 6 bases and the J segment 2 bases; nucleotides outside the gene matches: 2. Looked up from germline, CDR1 is MNHEY and CDR2 is SVGEGT. The CDR3 covers 13 residues. Written as DNA, the CDR3 is TGTGCCAGCAGACGGACAGGGCAAGAGACCCAGTACTTC. Residues: CASRRTGQETQYF.

Only a few counts were recorded for this clonotype. One junction end does not reproduce the germline sequence, and a read error may be involved. The CDR3: CSARDPPALAF. The CDR3 DNA reads TGCAGTGCTAGAGACCCCCCAGCGCTAGCTTTT. The chain employs TRBV20-1 and TRBJ1-1; D ambiguous. The CDR3 length is 11 residues. Germline CDR1 DFQATT, CDR2 SNEGSKA (reference sequence).

This clonotype was recorded at least ten times. The rearrangement joins TRBV6-8 to TRBJ2-7, with TRBD2 matching over 11 bases. CDR1 MNHGY and CDR2 SAAAGT come from the germline V gene. V was clipped by 2 bases and J by 2 bases; unmatched bases: 14. The CDR3 loop spans 19 amino acids. CDR3: CASSYTHGTSGGQTYEQYF. The CDR3 bases are TGTGCCAGCAGTTACACCCACGGGACTAGCGGAGGACAAACCTACGAGCAGTACTTC.

This chain uses TRBV6-5 with TRBJ1-5, with D unresolved. Germline-derived CDR1 and CDR2 are MNHEY and SVGAGI. The CDR3 loop spans 15 amino acids. Trimming took 6 bases from V and 0 from J, leaving 12 bases between them. The chain's CDR3 is CASRTQPDSNQPQHF. The CDR3 coding sequence is TGTGCCAGCAGAACCCAGCCGGATAGCAATCAGCCCCAGCATTTT.

Ten or more counts support this clonotype. CDR3 DNA sequence: TGTGCCAGTAGGACCGGGGCGGGTGTATACAATGAGCAGTTCTTC. Encoded protein: CASRTGAGVYNEQFF. The rearrangement links TRBV19 to TRBJ2-1; D possibly uses TRBD1 or TRBD2 (5 bases each). CDR3 size: 15 residues. V lost 6 bases, J lost 4 bases, and 16 bases lay in between. Germline CDR1 LNHDA, CDR2 SQIVND (reference sequence).

This clonotype came up many times. The V gene is TRBV6-6, the J gene TRBJ1-5, with D possibly TRBD1 on 6 matching bases. The V end was cut by 0 bases, the J end by 7 bases, with 25 bases between. Germline V lookup: CDR1 MNHNY, CDR2 SVGAGI (reference sequence). This CDR3 is 19 amino acids long. The CDR3 coding sequence is TGTGCCAGCAGTTACTCGACATTTTTTGGCACAGGGCGGCAACAGCCCCAGCATTTT. This translates into CASSYSTFFGTGRQQPQHF.

This clonotype came up a few times. The chain joins TRBV20-1 to TRBJ2-7; perhaps D is TRBD1 or TRBD2 (6 bases each). V was clipped by 6 bases and J by 4 bases, with 16 bases between them. The CDR3 is made up of 13 amino acids. Per the germline V gene, CDR1 is DFQATT and CDR2 is SNEGSKA (reference sequence). CDR3 DNA: TGCAGTGCCTGGGGGGCCCAAGGATACGAGCAGTACTTC. It specifies CSAWGAQGYEQYF.

This clonotype showed up many times. The rearrangement uses TRBV6-5 and TRBJ1-3; TRBD1 matches at 9 bases. After removal of 3 bases from V and 0 bases from J, the junction contained 3 bases not matched to a gene. Germline CDR1 MNHEY, CDR2 SVGAGI. This CDR3 contains 16 residues. CDR3: CASSYSQGASGNTIYF. CDR3 in DNA: TGTGCCAGCAGTTATTCACAGGGGGCCTCTGGAAACACCATATATTTT.